This TCR beta chain appears in the sequencing data of a study of Graves' ophthalmopathy and Graves' hyperthyroidism. Beta-chain TCR CDR3 regions were amplified from RNA transcripts. RT-PCR with HTBI primers came first, then second-round multiplex PCR. TCRdb processed the multiplex PCR reads anew with MiXCR; each CDR3 protein has one entry. The sample has hundreds of thousands of distinct CDR3 sequences; under 25% are singletons. Hyperthyroidism counted as stable given no ophthalmopathy within 18 months of follow-up. The diagnostic workup employed clinical symptoms, serum thyroxine, TRAb, thyroid ultrasound and orbital computed tomography. General study findings and limits: Detection in blood was also observed for most expanded thyroid clonotypes above 0.001 frequency. From stable hyperthyroidism, ophthalmopathy was separated by a 13-signature model with about 88% sensitivity and approximately 81% specificity.

This CDR3 is built from 13 residues. V was clipped by 0 bases and J by 7 bases, with 10 bases between them. Looked up from germline, CDR1 is SQVTM and CDR2 is ANQGSEA. Note on this clonotype: The antigen remains unidentified.

The receptor's source is a woman under 30 with stable Graves' hyperthyroidism. Sequenced input: peripheral blood. The chain joins TRBV29-1 to TRBJ1-5; TRBD1 might be the D (5 bases). CDR3 amino acids: CSVEEVAGQPQHF. CDR3 nucleotide sequence: TGCAGCGTTGAAGAAGTGGCAGGGCAGCCCCAGCATTTT.